This is a list of T cell receptor beta chains from one sample in a study of molecular identifiers for immune sequencing clone quantification. TCRdb re-analysed the PCR reads in MiXCR, keeping a single row per CDR3 protein. The repertoire has fewer than 100,000 distinct CDR3 sequences, under 25% of them found once; the top ten carry 0.8% to 1.2%. The sample comprised naive CD8+ T cells from blood, with Jurkat cell RNA spiked in. The receptor set was obtained from a human donor in good health. Some libraries in this study had Jurkat cell RNA spiked in. Each CDR3 is given with its conserved first and last residue. D genes are given only for firm matches. The size entry is marked missing in some rows and otherwise reads once, few, many or a size class.

V gene	D gene	clone size	J gene	CDR3 DNA	CDR3 protein
TRBV9	-	many	TRBJ2-3	TGTGCCAGCAGCGTAGATAACCAATTCACAGATACGCAGTATTTT	CASSVDNQFTDTQYF
TRBV9	-	-	TRBJ1-1	TGTGCCAGCGGCGTAGGTATCGGAATGAACACTGAAGCTTTCTTT	CASGVGIGMNTEAFF
TRBV3-1	TRBD2	-	TRBJ2-1	TGTGCCAGCAGCGATGCGGCAGGGAACTTACTAGCGGGACCAGGGGAGCAGTTCTTC	CASSDAAGNLLAGPGEQFF
TRBV4-1	TRBD1	many	TRBJ1-1	TGCGCCAGCAGCCAGAACAGGGGGTGGACTGAAGCTTTCTTT	CASSQNRGWTEAFF
TRBV11-3	TRBD2	many	TRBJ2-1	TGTGCCAGCAGCGCCCCGGGAAGACTAGCGGGAGTGCGTGAGCAGTTCTTC	CASSAPGRLAGVREQFF
TRBV7-2	TRBD2	many	TRBJ2-5	TGTGCCAGCAGCTCCGAACAAGAGCGGGAGGCTTCAGAGACCCAGTACTTC	CASSSEQEREASETQYF
TRBV4-1	-	many	TRBJ2-7	TGCGCCAGCAGCCAAGTTAACAGGGTGGGGTACGAGCAGTACTTC	CASSQVNRVGYEQYF
TRBV15	-	-	TRBJ2-3	TGTGCCACCAGCGAAGCGACCGTACGCACAGATACGCAGTATTTT	CATSEATVRTDTQYF
TRBV9	-	many	TRBJ2-4	TGTGCCAGCAGCGTAGGGACTAACCCAAAAAACATTCAGTACTTC	CASSVGTNPKNIQYF
TRBV7-9	TRBD1	few	TRBJ1-1	TGTGCCAGCAGCTTAGACCGGGACAGCACTGAAGCTTTCTTT	CASSLDRDSTEAFF
TRBV7-8	TRBD2	many	TRBJ2-1	TGTGCCAGCAGCTCAGCCGGGGGGGTTCAGGAGCAGTTCTTC	CASSSAGGVQEQFF
TRBV27	TRBD1	many	TRBJ2-7	TGTGCCAGCAGTTTTGTACAGGGGGTAGGGGAGCAGTACTTC	CASSFVQGVGEQYF
TRBV24-1	-	-	TRBJ2-7	TGTGCCACCAGTGATTCGGCCGAGCAGTACTTC	CATSDSAEQYF
TRBV28	-	many	TRBJ1-5	TGTGCCAGCAGTTTATCCAGGGCTGGTCAGCCCCAGCATTTT	CASSLSRAGQPQHF
TRBV7-2	-	many	TRBJ1-2	TGTGCCAGCCCAACGGGAATTAGCTATGGCTACACCTTC	CASPTGISYGYTF
TRBV7-9	TRBD1	-	TRBJ2-3	TGTGCCAGCAGCTTAGGGACAGGTGGCACAGGTACGCAATATTTT	CASSLGTGGTGTQYF
TRBV19	-	many	TRBJ2-7	TGTGCCAGTAGCGCCCGGGGGCGGTTTGCCTACGAGCAGTACTTC	CASSARGRFAYEQYF
TRBV2	-	many	TRBJ2-7	TGTGCCCGGGAGTCCCAGAGCTCCTACGAGCAGTACTTC	CARESQSSYEQYF
TRBV24-1	-	many	TRBJ1-5	TGTGCCACCAGTGACCGTCCAGGCGGGCCCCAGCATTTT	CATSDRPGGPQHF
TRBV7-2	-	many	TRBJ2-1	TGTGCCAGCAGCTTAGCTAGCTACAGCTACAATGAGCAGTTCTTC	CASSLASYSYNEQFF
TRBV19	-	many	TRBJ1-1	TGTGCCAGTATCTATTCATCCATGAACACTGAAGCTTTCTTT	CASIYSSMNTEAFF
TRBV3-1	-	few	TRBJ1-1	TGTGCCAGCAGCCAGATTACCGGGTCTTTTGGGCACACTGAAGCTTTCTTT	CASSQITGSFGHTEAFF
TRBV12-3/TRBV12-4	-	many	TRBJ2-7	TGTGCCAGCAGTTTTCAGGGGTACTACGAGCAGTACTTC	CASSFQGYYEQYF
TRBV12-3/TRBV12-4	-	few	TRBJ1-4	TGTGCCAGCAGTTTCCAGGGGCGAGCTAATGAAAAACTGTTTTTT	CASSFQGRANEKLFF
TRBV13	TRBD1	many	TRBJ2-7	TGTGCCAGCAGCTCTGAACAGGGGGCGCGTGAGCAGTACTTC	CASSSEQGAREQYF
TRBV7-2	-	many	TRBJ2-6	TGTGCCAGCAGCCCCCGTCCAACGGAGGGTAGTCGTAGCTCTGGGGCCAACGTCCTGACTTTC	CASSPRPTEGSRSSGANVLTF
TRBV9	-	many	TRBJ2-7	TGTGCCAGCAGCGTTCGGCCCTCGAGTAACGAGCAGTACTTC	CASSVRPSSNEQYF
TRBV12-3/TRBV12-4	-	-	TRBJ2-3	TGTGCCAGCAAATCATCCGGGACAACCGGTACGCAGTATTTT	CASKSSGTTGTQYF
TRBV15	-	many	TRBJ1-4	TGTGCCACCCACCGGAGCGGCATAAATGAAAAACTGTTTTTT	CATHRSGINEKLFF
TRBV7-2	TRBD2	many	TRBJ2-3	TGTGCCAGCAGCTTAACCCCGGGGCAGCGGGAGTTCACAGATACGCAGTATTTT	CASSLTPGQREFTDTQYF
TRBV13	-	-	TRBJ2-3	TGTGCCAGCAGTTCGTCTGCTAGCACAGATACGCAGTATTTT	CASSSSASTDTQYF
TRBV20-1	-	many	TRBJ2-7	TGCAGTGCTAGCACGACGGGACTGAGCTACGAGCAGTACTTC	CSASTTGLSYEQYF
TRBV28	TRBD2	-	TRBJ2-3	TGTGCCAGCAGTCCCCATACCCGCTCGGCGGGGGGGCGGTTTGATATGCAGTATTTT	CASSPHTRSAGGRFDMQYF
TRBV7-9	-	-	TRBJ2-7	TGTGCCAGCAGCTTAGAGGCCCTCCTGGGCGAGCAGTACTTC	CASSLEALLGEQYF
TRBV12-2	-	few	TRBJ2-2	TGTGCAAGTCGCTTATATCCGGGGACCGGGGAGCTGTTTTTT	CASRLYPGTGELFF
TRBV15	TRBD2	many	TRBJ2-3	TGTGCCACCAGCAGTGAATGGACTAGCGGGACTAGCACAGATACGCAGTATTTT	CATSSEWTSGTSTDTQYF
TRBV15	-	many	TRBJ2-3	TGTGCCACCAGCAGAGATAGATTGGATACGCAGTATTTT	CATSRDRLDTQYF
TRBV29-1	TRBD2	many	TRBJ2-3	TGCAGCGTTTCCGGGACTAGCGGGAGAGAAGATACGCAGTATTTT	CSVSGTSGREDTQYF
TRBV20-1	-	many	TRBJ2-2	TGCAGTGCTAGAGATCGGCGGGGCGGGGAGCTGTTTTTT	CSARDRRGGELFF
TRBV6-2/TRBV6-3	-	many	TRBJ2-6	TGTGCCAGCAGTTACTCGACGCGCGGGTCCGGGGCCAACGTCCTGACTTTC	CASSYSTRGSGANVLTF
TRBV6-6	TRBD1	-	TRBJ1-2	TGTGCCAGCTTTGACAGGGACGGCTACACCTTC	CASFDRDGYTF
TRBV3-1	-	many	TRBJ2-5	TGTGCCAGCAGCTCACGACTGCCCGGAGGGAGAGAGACCCAGTACTTC	CASSSRLPGGRETQYF
TRBV30	-	many	TRBJ2-3	TGTGCCTGGAGTGTATCGCAGCACACAGATACGCAGTATTTT	CAWSVSQHTDTQYF
TRBV12-3/TRBV12-4	-	few	TRBJ2-1	TGTGCCAGCAGTTTGAATCCGATCTCCTACAATGAGCAGTTCTTC	CASSLNPISYNEQFF
TRBV12-3/TRBV12-4	-	many	TRBJ1-1	TGTGCCAGCAGTTTAGTGGATCGGGCAGGGGAGATGAACACTGAAGCTTTCTTT	CASSLVDRAGEMNTEAFF
TRBV6-2/TRBV6-3	-	-	TRBJ2-3	TGTGCCAGCACTCGAGGGTACTTCACAGATACGCAGTATTTT	CASTRGYFTDTQYF
TRBV3-1	-	many	TRBJ2-6	TGTGCCAGCAGCCAAGGGGTTTTGAACTCTGGGGCCAACGTCCTGACTTTC	CASSQGVLNSGANVLTF
TRBV6-6	-	many	TRBJ1-1	TGTGCCAGCTATCGCGGGGGTATTGAAGCTTTCTTT	CASYRGGIEAFF
TRBV7-2	TRBD1	many	TRBJ2-3	TGTGCCAGCAGCTCGGCGACAGGGGTCGGAGCAGATACGCAGTATTTT	CASSSATGVGADTQYF
TRBV2	-	many	TRBJ2-7	TGTGCCAGCAGTGACACAGAATCCTACGAGCAGTACTTC	CASSDTESYEQYF
TRBV5-1	TRBD1	few	TRBJ1-1	TGCGCCAGCAGCCCCAGGGGGCAGAACACTGAAGCTTTCTTT	CASSPRGQNTEAFF
TRBV7-7	TRBD2	many	TRBJ2-3	TGTGCCAGCAGCTTGGGCGGGGGGTCAGATACGCAGTATTTT	CASSLGGGSDTQYF